The 15 T cell receptor beta chains presented below share a single source sample, sequenced in a study of T cells in localized non-small cell lung cancer. Only in-frame clones appear in the TCRdb table, and some are missing; sequencing was by immunoSEQ multiplex PCR. The table has about 78,000 clones, 84% seen once. The specimen was peripheral blood, collected before any cancer treatment. Receptor source: a man between 40 and 75 years old with stage I lung adenocarcinoma.

Only one count was recorded for this clone. The CDR3 nucleotides read TGTGCCAGCAGCCTACTCGGTCGGGAGACCCAGTACTTC. Protein product: CASSLLGRETQYF. The gene calls are TRBV14 and TRBJ2-5, with D hard to call. This CDR3 contains 13 residues. Trimming pared 4 bases from V and 5 bases from J, leaving 11 bases between. Germline loops: CDR1 SGHDN, CDR2 FVKESK.

This chain joins TRBV6-5 and TRBJ1-2; the D gene is possibly TRBD1 (5 bases). Germline-derived CDR1 and CDR2 are MNHEY and SVGAGI. The V end lost 11 bases, the J end lost 6 bases, and 19 bases lay between the germline ends. This CDR3 region has 13 residues. DNA for the CDR3: TGTGCCTCTCTCGGTGGGGGGAAGCATGGCTACACCTTC. Amino acids: CASLGGGKHGYTF.

The count of this clone is one. The V call is TRBV5-1, the J call TRBJ2-1, with 15 bases that match TRBD2. Germline loops: CDR1 SGHRS, CDR2 YFSETQ. The CDR3 contains 15 residues. After removal of 4 bases from V and 12 bases from J, the junction contained 8 bases not matched to a gene. The DNA of the CDR3 is TGCGCCAGCAGCCTCTGGACTAGCGGGGGGGCTGGGCAGTTCTTC. This codes for CASSLWTSGGAGQFF. Variable domain in full (rest from reference TRBV5-1 and TRBJ2-1): KAGVTQTPRYLIKTRGQQVTLSCSPISGHRSVSWYQQTPGQGLQFLFEYFSETQRNKGNFPGRFSGRQFSNSRSEMNVSTLELGDSALYLCASSLWTSGGAGQFFGPGTRLTVL.

This clone was seen a single time. CDR3: CASSGRTGGWGEQYF. The CDR3 region has the DNA TGTGCCAGCAGCGGTCGGACGGGGGGCTGGGGCGAGCAGTACTTC. This sequence joins TRBV4-2 and TRBJ2-7; a possible D gene is TRBD2 (7 bases). CDR3 length: 15 residues. V shed 5 bases and J shed 6 bases, with 20 bases lying between them. Germline V gene data show CDR1 as LGHNA and CDR2 as YNFKEQ.

This chain uses TRBV7-3 with TRBJ2-1, with D perhaps TRBD2 (6 bases). This CDR3 region has 14 residues. With 5 bases removed from V and 8 bases from J, the gap between germline ends came to 16 bases. Germline CDR1 and CDR2: SGHTA and FQGTGA. In DNA form, the CDR3 reads TGTGCCAGCAGCCGGGACTCCCTACGGGATGAGCAGTTCTTC. This sequence encodes CASSRDSLRDEQFF.

This chain connects TRBV9 to TRBJ2-7, with D uncertain. There are 14 residues in the CDR3. V lost 0 bases and J 5 bases, leaving 12 bases between the germline ends. Germline loops: CDR1 SGDLS, CDR2 YYNGEE. DNA of the CDR3: TGTGCCAGCAGCGTAGGGACCTACCGGGACGAGCAGTACTTC. Its protein product is CASSVGTYRDEQYF.

The chain has TRBV27 and TRBJ2-7; 7 nucleotides align to TRBD1. After removal of 6 bases from V and 4 bases from J, the junction contained 9 bases not matched to a gene. The CDR3 runs 14 residues. Germline loops: CDR1 MNHEY, CDR2 SMNVEV (reference sequence). DNA for the CDR3: TGTGCCAGCAGGGAGTTAGGCAGGGGGTACGAGCAGTACTTC. It encodes CASRELGRGYEQYF.

This rearrangement joins TRBV2 to TRBJ1-1; D is possibly TRBD1 (6 bases). The V end lost 8 bases, the J end lost 0 bases, and 10 bases lay between the germline ends. CDR1 and CDR2 (germline): SNHLY, FYNNEI. CDR3 length equals 13 residues. This CDR3 reads CASGRDMNTEAFF. CDR3 coding DNA: TGTGCCAGCGGTAGGGACATGAACACTGAAGCTTTCTTT.

The chain joins TRBV5-7 to TRBJ2-1; 11 bases align to TRBD2. TRBV5-7 is annotated as an ORF whose role is uncertain. V was clipped by 1 base and J by 7 bases; unmatched bases: 4. This CDR3 spans 15 amino acids. CDR3 in amino acids: CASSLRLAGTNEQFF. The CDR3, as DNA: TGTGCCAGCAGCTTGAGACTAGCGGGAACGAATGAGCAGTTCTTC.

The chain uses TRBV27 and TRBJ2-2; D may match TRBD1 or TRBD2 (5 bases each). Germline V gene data show CDR1 as MNHEY and CDR2 as SMNVEV (reference sequence). V shed 2 bases and J shed 2 bases, with 9 bases lying between them. This CDR3 comprises 15 residues. The CDR3 coding sequence is TGTGCCAGCAGTTTACGGGACCTCAACACCGGGGAGCTGTTTTTT. It yields the protein CASSLRDLNTGELFF.

This clone was recorded only once. V and J are TRBV7-2 and TRBJ2-1; 14 bases match TRBD2. CDR1 and CDR2 from the germline V gene are SGHTA and FQGNSA. The CDR3 runs to 15 residues. V lost 4 bases, J lost 10 bases, and 6 bases stayed unmatched. As DNA, the CDR3 is TGTGCCAGCAGCTGGACTAGCGGGGGGTCAGAAGAGCAGTTCTTC. The encoded protein is CASSWTSGGSEEQFF.

The chain couples TRBV2 to TRBJ2-3; 11 bases match TRBD2. J lost 3 bases, V lost 6 bases, and 2 bases had no gene match. CDR1 and CDR2 from the germline V gene are SNHLY and FYNNEI. CDR3 length: 14 residues. The CDR3 protein is CASSLAGGTDTQYF. In DNA form, the CDR3 reads TGTGCCAGCAGCCTAGCGGGAGGAACAGATACGCAGTATTTT.

The V gene is TRBV6-6, the J gene TRBJ1-1; D call uncertain. This CDR3 contains 12 residues. V lost 0 bases and J lost 6, with 5 bases in between. Germline V gives CDR1 MNHNY, CDR2 SVGAGI (reference sequence). The CDR3 region has the DNA TGTGCCAGCAGTTACTCGATGCCTGAAGCTTTCTTT. Its translation is CASSYSMPEAFF.

The chain recombines TRBV11-2 with TRBJ2-7, with 10 bases that match TRBD2. Germline values: CDR1 SGHAT, CDR2 FQNNGV. The CDR3 runs 13 residues. The ends lost 5 bases at V and 7 bases at J; junction bases unmatched: 5. CDR3 nucleotides: TGTGCCAGCAGCCTAGCGGGGGCGGGAGAGCAGTACTTC. Translation gives CASSLAGAGEQYF.

In its sample, this clone was seen a few times. The chain is built from TRBV5-1 and TRBJ1-4, with TRBD1 identical over 7 bases. The CDR3 runs 16 residues. With 4 bases clipped from V and 2 bases from J, the junction kept 8 bases outside the gene matches. Germline CDR1 is SGHRS and CDR2 is YFSETQ. CDR3 region: CASSAGTVFTNEKLFF. The CDR3 bases are TGCGCCAGCAGCGCCGGGACAGTTTTTACTAATGAAAAACTGTTTTTT.